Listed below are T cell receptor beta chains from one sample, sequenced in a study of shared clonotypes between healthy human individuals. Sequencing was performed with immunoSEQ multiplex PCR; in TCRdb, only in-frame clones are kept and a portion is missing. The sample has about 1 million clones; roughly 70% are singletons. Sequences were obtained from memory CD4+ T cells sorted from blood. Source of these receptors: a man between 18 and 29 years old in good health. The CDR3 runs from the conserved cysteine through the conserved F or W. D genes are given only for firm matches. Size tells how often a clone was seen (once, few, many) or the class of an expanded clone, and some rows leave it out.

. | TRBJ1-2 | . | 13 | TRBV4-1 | CASSQGRGDGYTF | TGCGCCAGCAGCCAAGGCCGGGGCGACGGCTACACCTTC
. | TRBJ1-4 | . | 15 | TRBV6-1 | CASSPYDRTNEKLFF | TGTGCCAGCAGTCCGTACGATAGAACTAATGAAAAACTGTTTTTT
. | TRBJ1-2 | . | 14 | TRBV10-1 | CASSDRVDIDGYTF | TGCGCCAGCAGTGACAGGGTGGATATTGATGGCTACACCTTC
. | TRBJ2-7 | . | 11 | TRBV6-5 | CASSGTYEQYF | TGTGCCAGCAGTGGAACCTACGAGCAGTACTTC
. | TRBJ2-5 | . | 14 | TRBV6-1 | CASSPTSGSETQYF | TGTGCCAGCAGTCCCACCTCGGGGTCTGAGACCCAGTACTTC
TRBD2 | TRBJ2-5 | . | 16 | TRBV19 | CASSYGLAGAPETQYF | TGTGCCAGTAGTTACGGACTAGCGGGAGCGCCAGAGACCCAGTACTTC
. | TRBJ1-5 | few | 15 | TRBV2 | CASSEGARGNQPQHF | TGTGCCAGCAGTGAGGGGGCGCGGGGCAATCAGCCCCAGCATTTT
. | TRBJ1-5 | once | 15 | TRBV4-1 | CASSQLDRRNQPQHF | TGCGCCAGCAGCCAGCTTGACAGGCGCAATCAGCCCCAGCATTTT
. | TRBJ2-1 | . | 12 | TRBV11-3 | CASSSYSGEQFF | TGTGCCAGCAGTTCCTATAGCGGTGAGCAGTTCTTC
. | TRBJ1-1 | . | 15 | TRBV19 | CASSLAGSGNTEAFF | TGTGCCAGTAGTCTGGCGGGATCGGGGAACACTGAAGCTTTCTTT
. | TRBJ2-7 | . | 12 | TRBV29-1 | CSAAGDAYEQYF | TGCAGCGCAGCAGGGGATGCCTACGAGCAGTACTTC
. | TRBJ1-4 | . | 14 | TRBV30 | CAWSVSLTNEKLFF | TGTGCCTGGAGTGTAAGCCTAACTAATGAAAAACTGTTTTTT
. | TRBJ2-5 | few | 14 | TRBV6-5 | CASSYSKQQETQYF | TGTGCCAGCAGTTACTCGAAACAGCAAGAGACCCAGTACTTC
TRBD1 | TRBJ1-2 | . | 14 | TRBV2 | CASSMGQGSYGYTF | TGTGCCAGCAGCATGGGACAGGGAAGTTATGGCTACACCTTC
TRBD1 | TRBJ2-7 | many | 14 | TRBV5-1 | CASSLPGGADEQYF | TGCGCCAGCAGCTTGCCAGGGGGCGCGGACGAGCAGTACTTC
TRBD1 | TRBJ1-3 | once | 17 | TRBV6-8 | CASIDRGPVAVGNTIYF | TGTGCCAGCATTGACAGGGGACCGGTGGCGGTGGGAAACACCATATATTTT
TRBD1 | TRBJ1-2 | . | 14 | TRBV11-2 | CASSVGQGIEGYTF | TGTGCCAGCAGCGTGGGACAGGGGATCGAAGGCTACACCTTC
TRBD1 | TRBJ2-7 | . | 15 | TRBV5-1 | CASSLVGGGWYEQYF | TGCGCCAGCAGCTTGGTAGGGGGCGGCTGGTACGAGCAGTACTTC
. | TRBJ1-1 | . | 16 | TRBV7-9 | CASSLGRPTMNTEAFF | TGTGCCAGCAGCCTCGGCAGACCTACCATGAACACTGAAGCTTTCTTT
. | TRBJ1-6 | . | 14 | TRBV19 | CASSIRWEDSPLHF | TGTGCCAGTAGTATTAGGTGGGAAGATTCACCCCTCCACTTT
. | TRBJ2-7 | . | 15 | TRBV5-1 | CASSLEGRVPYEQYF | TGCGCCAGCAGCTTGGAGGGTCGGGTCCCCTACGAGCAGTACTTC
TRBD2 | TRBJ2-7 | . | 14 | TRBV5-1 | CASSLGAGRDEQYF | TGCGCCAGCAGCTTGGGGGCAGGGAGGGACGAGCAGTACTTC
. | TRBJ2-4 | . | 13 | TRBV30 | CAWSEGERDIQYF | TGTGCCTGGAGTGAGGGGGAGAGAGACATTCAGTACTTC
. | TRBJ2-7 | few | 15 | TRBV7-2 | CASSLYALSSYEQYF | TGTGCCAGCAGCTTATATGCCCTAAGCTCCTACGAGCAGTACTTC
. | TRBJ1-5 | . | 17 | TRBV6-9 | CASRGGALPYSNQPQHF | TGTGCCAGCCGTGGGGGGGCCTTGCCTTATAGCAATCAGCCCCAGCATTTT
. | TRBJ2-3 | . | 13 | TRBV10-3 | CAISLLELDTQYF | TGTGCCATCAGCCTATTAGAGCTGGATACGCAGTATTTT
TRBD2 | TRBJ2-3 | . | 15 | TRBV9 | CASSPPGTRADTQYF | TGTGCCAGCAGCCCCCCCGGGACTAGGGCAGATACGCAGTATTTT
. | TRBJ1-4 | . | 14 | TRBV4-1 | CASSRIGTNEKLFF | TGCGCCAGCAGCCGTATCGGGACGAATGAAAAACTGTTTTTT
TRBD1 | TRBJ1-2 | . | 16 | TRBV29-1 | CSVVVRQGGQGYGYTF | TGCAGCGTTGTTGTTCGTCAAGGGGGCCAGGGCTATGGCTACACCTTC
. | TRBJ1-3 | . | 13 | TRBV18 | CASSPPDRNTIYF | TGTGCCAGCTCACCCCCTGACCGAAACACCATATATTTT
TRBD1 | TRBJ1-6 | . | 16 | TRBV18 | CASSPLGQGGNSPLHF | TGTGCCAGCTCACCCCTCGGACAGGGCGGTAATTCACCCCTCCACTTT
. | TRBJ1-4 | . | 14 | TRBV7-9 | CASSPDGSNEKLFF | TGTGCCAGCAGCCCTGATGGTTCTAATGAAAAACTGTTTTTT
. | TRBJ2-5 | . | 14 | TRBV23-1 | CASNKRRIQETQYF | TGCGCCAGCAACAAACGGCGGATCCAAGAGACCCAGTACTTC
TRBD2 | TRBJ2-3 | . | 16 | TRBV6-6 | CASSSRGGGALDTQYF | TGTGCCAGCAGCTCGCGGGGCGGGGGGGCCTTAGATACGCAGTATTTT
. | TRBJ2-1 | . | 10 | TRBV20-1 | CSGRDNEQFF | TGCAGTGGAAGAGATAATGAGCAGTTCTTC
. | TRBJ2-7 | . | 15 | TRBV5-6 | CASSLEGGSLLEQYF | TGTGCCAGCAGCTTGGAAGGGGGGTCCCTCCTCGAGCAGTACTTC
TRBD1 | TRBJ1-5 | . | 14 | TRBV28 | CASSPGQLPQPQHF | TGTGCCAGCAGTCCGGGACAGCTTCCTCAGCCCCAGCATTTT
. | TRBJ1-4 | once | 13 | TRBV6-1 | CASRQGIKEKLFF | TGTGCCAGCAGGCAGGGAATTAAAGAAAAACTGTTTTTT
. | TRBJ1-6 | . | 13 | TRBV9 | CASSVEEFSPLHF | TGTGCCAGCAGCGTAGAAGAATTTTCACCCCTCCACTTT
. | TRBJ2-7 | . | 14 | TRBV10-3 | CAISKSDGPYEQYF | TGTGCCATCAGTAAATCCGACGGGCCCTACGAGCAGTACTTC
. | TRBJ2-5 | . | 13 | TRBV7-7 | CASSRGLKETQYF | TGTGCTAGCAGCAGGGGCCTGAAAGAGACCCAGTACTTC
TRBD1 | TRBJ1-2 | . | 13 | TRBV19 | CATLDRGGYGYTF | TGTGCCACCCTAGACAGGGGAGGCTATGGCTACACCTTC
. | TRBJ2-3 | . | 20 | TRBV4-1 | CASSQDYLGGGPIPPDTQYF | TGCGCCAGCAGCCAAGATTATCTTGGGGGAGGCCCGATTCCCCCAGATACGCAGTATTTT
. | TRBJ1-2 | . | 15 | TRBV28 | CASSPSGGGYYGYTF | TGTGCCAGCAGTCCCTCGGGTGGGGGATACTATGGCTACACCTTC
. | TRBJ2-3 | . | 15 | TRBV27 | CASSLFWDGRDTQYF | TGTGCCAGCAGTTTATTTTGGGATGGGCGTGATACGCAGTATTTT
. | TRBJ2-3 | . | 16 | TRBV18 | CASSPPRGVGTDTQYF | TGTGCCAGCTCACCACCGAGAGGGGTAGGAACAGATACGCAGTATTTT
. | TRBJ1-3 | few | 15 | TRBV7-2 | CASSLDGSSGNTIYF | TGTGCCAGCAGCTTAGATGGCAGTTCTGGAAACACCATATATTTT
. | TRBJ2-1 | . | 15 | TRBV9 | CASSVQSGSYNEQFF | TGTGCCAGCAGCGTCCAAAGTGGCTCCTACAATGAGCAGTTCTTC